These 23 T cell receptor beta chains were sequenced from one sample in a study of blood T cell repertoires in COVID-19. The assay was immunoSEQ multiplex PCR, and TCRdb's table has in-frame clones only and misses some. The sample has more than 150,000 clones, roughly 90% seen once. Sequencing used peripheral blood. Receptor source: a man in his 70s with active or convalescent COVID-19.

The chain has TRBV4-3 and TRBJ1-1, with TRBD1 matching 10 bases. Germline trimming cut 3 bases from V and 10 bases from J; bases unmatched to any gene: 14. The CDR3 totals 16 residues. Germline values: CDR1 LGHNA, CDR2 YSLEER. For the CDR3, the DNA is TGCGCCAGCAGCCATACCCGAGGACAGGGGGAAATAATAGCTTTCTTT. This gives the protein CASSHTRGQGEIIAFF.

The rearrangement links TRBV5-5 to TRBJ1-1; TRBD1 might be the D (6 bases). This CDR3 spans 15 amino acids. Trimming removed 2 bases at V and 0 bases at J, with 11 bases between. Germline CDR1 and CDR2: SGHKS and YYEKEE (reference sequence). The CDR3 here is CASSFWDTLNTEAFF. CDR3 nucleotide sequence: TGTGCCAGCAGCTTTTGGGACACATTGAACACTGAAGCTTTCTTT.

The rearrangement links TRBV18 to TRBJ2-7; 7 positions match TRBD1. Trimming cost V 5 bases and J 1 base; bases outside gene matches: 5. Germline CDR1 and CDR2: KGHSH and LQKENI. CDR3 length: 14 residues. The CDR3 coding sequence is TGTGCCAGCTCATCGGGACAGCTGTCCTACGAGCAGTACTTC. Its protein is CASSSGQLSYEQYF.

This chain links TRBV28 with TRBJ2-5, with D maybe TRBD2 (6 bases). The CDR3 is 13 residues long. Looked up from germline, CDR1 is MDHEN and CDR2 is SYDVKM. V gave up 5 bases and J gave up 2 bases, with 9 bases separating them. The CDR3 nucleotides are TGTGCCAGCAGTGCGGGACTTCAAGAGACCCAGTACTTC. As protein: CASSAGLQETQYF.

This chain uses TRBV18 with TRBJ1-5, with D possibly TRBD1 on 6 matching bases. CDR1 is KGHSH, CDR2 LQKENI, per germline. The germline V and J ends were trimmed by 4 bases and 4 bases, with 8 bases remaining between them. The CDR3 runs to 13 residues. The chain's CDR3 is CASSRTDNQPQHF. CDR3 nucleotide sequence: TGTGCCAGCTCACGGACAGATAATCAGCCCCAGCATTTT.

The DNA for the CDR3 is TGTGCCAGCAGCCAAGGGGACAGTCAAAAACTGTTTTTT. Amino acid sequence: CASSQGDSQKLFF. The chain links TRBV3-1 (or the pseudogene TRBV3-2) to TRBJ1-4, with TRBD1 identical over 7 bases. The CDR3 extends over 13 amino acids. V shed 1 base, J shed 9 bases, and the junction held 2 bases outside the gene matches. Germline V gene sequence: CDR1 LGHDT, CDR2 YNNKEL (reference sequence).

The chain uses TRBV5-1 and TRBJ1-1, with a tentative D call TRBD1 (5 bases). Germline loops: CDR1 SGHRS, CDR2 YFSETQ. The CDR3 runs to 14 residues. The V end was cut by 0 bases, the J end by 0 bases, with 6 bases between. For the CDR3, the DNA is TGCGCCAGCAGCTTGGACAGGTTGAACACTGAAGCTTTCTTT. Encoded protein: CASSLDRLNTEAFF.

The genes are TRBV28 and TRBJ2-3; TRBD2 matches 9 bases. Per the germline V gene, CDR1 is MDHEN and CDR2 is SYDVKM. Trimming at V came to 5 bases and at J to 3 bases, leaving 9 bases not matched to a gene. This CDR3 has 16 amino acids. CDR3 nucleotide sequence: TGTGCCAGCAGTCTCGCCCGGCGGGGGGGGACAGATACGCAGTATTTT. It specifies CASSLARRGGTDTQYF. Looking up the rest from reference TRBV28 and TRBJ2-3 gives the full variable domain: DVKVTQSSRYLVKRTGEKVFLECVQDMDHENMFWYRQDPGLGLRLIYFSYDVKMKEKGDIPEGYSVSREKKERFSLILESASTNQTSMYLCASSLARRGGTDTQYFGPGTRLTVL.

The chain employs TRBV30 and TRBJ2-2; possibly TRBD2 for D (6 bases). The CDR3 sequence is 14 residues long. V was cut by 6 bases and J by 3 bases, with 14 bases left in between. Germline V lookup: CDR1 GTSNPN, CDR2 SVGIG (reference sequence). CDR3 DNA sequence: TGTGCCTGCCAGACGGGGGTGGACACCGGGGAGCTGTTTTTT. Its protein product is CACQTGVDTGELFF.

This sequence joins TRBV14 and TRBJ2-6, with D possibly being TRBD2 (6 bases). Deletions cut 3 bases from V and 0 bases from J, with 18 bases between. Germline assignment: CDR1 SGHDN and CDR2 FVKESK. This CDR3 is 19 amino acids long. The CDR3 coding sequence is TGTGCCAGCAGCCACCGGGACTTCCCACGCAGCTCTGGGGCCAACGTCCTGACTTTC. It is translated as CASSHRDFPRSSGANVLTF.

This chain connects TRBV27 to TRBJ2-3; 8 nucleotides match TRBD2. V lost 3 bases, J lost 1 base, and 3 bases stayed unmatched. The CDR3 extends over 15 amino acids. Germline CDR1 MNHEY, CDR2 SMNVEV (reference sequence). The CDR3 is CASSLRREGTDTQYF. CDR3 nucleotides: TGTGCCAGCAGTTTGCGGCGGGAGGGCACAGATACGCAGTATTTT.

This rearrangement joins TRBV11-2 to TRBJ2-5; 7 bases line up with TRBD1. Germline V gene data show CDR1 as SGHAT and CDR2 as FQNNGV. CDR3 size: 14 residues. The ends lost 5 bases at V and 2 bases at J; junction bases unmatched: 5. The CDR3 nucleotides are TGTGCCAGCAGCCGCCGGGACAGTCAAGAGACCCAGTACTTC. Its translation is CASSRRDSQETQYF.

The rearrangement links TRBV5-4 to TRBJ2-2; 9 positions agree with TRBD2. The V gene's germline CDR1 is SGHNT and CDR2 YYREEE (reference sequence). CDR3 size: 20 residues. The V gene end was trimmed by 1 base and the J gene end by 6 bases; junction bases not matched to a gene: 19. In DNA form, the CDR3 reads TGTGCCAGCAGCTTGAGTACAGGGCGCCCTAGCGGGGTGGGTTCCGGGGAGCTGTTTTTT. Translating gives CASSLSTGRPSGVGSGELFF.

CDR3 residues: CASSQGVDRGRTDTQYF. The CDR3 nucleotides are TGCGCCAGCAGCCAAGGGGTCGACAGGGGGCGGACAGATACGCAGTATTTT. The chain has TRBV4-1 and TRBJ2-3; 10 bases map to TRBD1. This CDR3 contains 17 residues. CDR1 is MGHRA and CDR2 is YSYEKL in the germline V gene. Trimming cost V 1 base and J 3 bases; bases outside gene matches: 7.

The CDR3 spells CASSRDRGEKLFF. For the CDR3, the DNA is TGTGCCAGCAGTCGCGATCGAGGGGAAAAACTGTTTTTT. V and J are TRBV12-3 or TRBV12-4 and TRBJ1-4; the D is unclear. The CDR3 is made up of 13 amino acids. Trimming took off 5 bases at V and 8 bases at J, with 12 bases between the two ends.

This chain uses TRBV5-1 with TRBJ2-7; 9 nucleotides agree with TRBD1. In germline, CDR1 is SGHRS, CDR2 YFSETQ. The CDR3 sequence is 15 residues long. V was clipped by 4 bases and J by 4 bases; unmatched bases: 9. In DNA, the CDR3 is TGCGCCAGCAGCATCGCCGGGACAGGGAGTTACGAGCAGTACTTC. This codes for CASSIAGTGSYEQYF. The full variable domain, completed using reference TRBV5-1 and TRBJ2-7, is KAGVTQTPRYLIKTRGQQVTLSCSPISGHRSVSWYQQTPGQGLQFLFEYFSETQRNKGNFPGRFSGRQFSNSRSEMNVSTLELGDSALYLCASSIAGTGSYEQYFGPGTRLTVT.

The genes are TRBV7-2 and TRBJ1-4; TRBD1 agrees at 7 bases. The CDR3 extends over 17 amino acids. Germline V gene lookup returns CDR1 SGHTA and CDR2 FQGNSA. Trimming removed 5 bases from V and 3 bases from J; junction bases left unmatched: 12. CDR3 loop: CASSRRPPTGANEKLFF. CDR3 coding DNA: TGTGCCAGCAGCCGCCGCCCCCCCACAGGGGCTAATGAAAAACTGTTTTTT.

CDR3 sequence (DNA): TGTGCCAGCAGCGTAGTCGGGGAAAGGACTGGGGCCAACGTCCTGACTTTC. As protein: CASSVVGERTGANVLTF. This sequence joins TRBV9 and TRBJ2-6; possible D gene TRBD2, 5 bases. The CDR3 extends over 17 amino acids. Germline CDR1 SGDLS, CDR2 YYNGEE. Between the trimmed V and J ends, which lost 0 bases and 2 bases, there was a span of 12 bases.

The rearrangement uses TRBV6-5 and TRBJ2-2, with D perhaps matching TRBD1 (6 bases). V was pared by 3 bases and J by 4 bases, with 12 bases between. This CDR3 spans 15 amino acids. Germline V gene data show CDR1 as MNHEY and CDR2 as SVGAGI. As DNA, the CDR3 is TGTGCCAGCAGTTATGGGCAGGGGCTCACCGGGGAGCTGTTTTTT. Translated: CASSYGQGLTGELFF.

The V and J genes are TRBV19 and TRBJ2-1; 11 bases align to TRBD2. Germline values: CDR1 LNHDA, CDR2 SQIVND (reference sequence). The CDR3 covers 15 residues. J lost 8 bases, V lost 4 bases, and 7 bases had no gene match. CDR3 in DNA: TGTGCCAGTAGTAGACGTAGCGGGAGGGATGATGAGCAGTTCTTC. As protein: CASSRRSGRDDEQFF.

J is TRBJ2-7 and V is TRBV19; TRBD2 might be the D (5 bases). The CDR3 is made up of 14 amino acids. Per the germline V gene, CDR1 is LNHDA and CDR2 is SQIVND (reference sequence). The V end was cut by 5 bases, the J end by 6 bases, with 17 bases between. The CDR3 nucleotides read TGTGCCAGTAGTCCACTAGGCCCTTGGGGCGAGCAGTACTTC. This sequence encodes CASSPLGPWGEQYF.

The CDR3 nucleotides are TGTGCCAGCAGTTACCCCCGCGGGACTAACTATGGCTACACCTTC. Its protein is CASSYPRGTNYGYTF. The V gene is TRBV6-2 or TRBV6-3, the J gene TRBJ1-2, with D uncertain. From germline, CDR1 is MNHEY and CDR2 SVGEGT. V lost 2 bases, J lost 0 bases, and 10 bases lay in between. The CDR3 covers 15 residues.

The rearrangement uses TRBV19 and TRBJ1-5, with 8 bases lining up with TRBD1. J lost 2 bases, V lost 3 bases, and 6 bases had no gene match. The germline gives CDR1 LNHDA, CDR2 SQIVND (reference sequence). This CDR3 is built from 16 residues. The CDR3 here is CASSIGQGRGNQPQHF. DNA for the CDR3: TGTGCCAGTAGTATTGGACAGGGAAGAGGCAATCAGCCCCAGCATTTT.